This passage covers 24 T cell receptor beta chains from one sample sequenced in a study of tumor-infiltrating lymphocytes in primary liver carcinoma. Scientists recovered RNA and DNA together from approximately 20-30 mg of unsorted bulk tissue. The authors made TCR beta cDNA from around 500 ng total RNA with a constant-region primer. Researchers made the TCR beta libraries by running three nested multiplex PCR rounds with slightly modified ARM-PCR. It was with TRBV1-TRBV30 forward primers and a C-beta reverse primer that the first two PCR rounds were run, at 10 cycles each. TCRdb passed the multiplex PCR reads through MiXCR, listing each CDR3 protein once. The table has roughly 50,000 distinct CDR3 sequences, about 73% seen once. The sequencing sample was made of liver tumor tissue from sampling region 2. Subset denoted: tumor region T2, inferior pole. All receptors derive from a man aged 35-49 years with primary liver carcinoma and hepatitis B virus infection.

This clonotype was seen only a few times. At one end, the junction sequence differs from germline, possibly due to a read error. CDR3 DNA: TGTGCCAGCAATTACGTAGTGGACGGCACTGGGGAGCTGTTTTTT. Its translation is CASNYVVDGTGELFF. V usage is TRBV6-5 and J usage is TRBJ2-2; no clear D gene. This CDR3 is built from 15 residues. Germline loops: CDR1 MNHEY, CDR2 SVGAGI.

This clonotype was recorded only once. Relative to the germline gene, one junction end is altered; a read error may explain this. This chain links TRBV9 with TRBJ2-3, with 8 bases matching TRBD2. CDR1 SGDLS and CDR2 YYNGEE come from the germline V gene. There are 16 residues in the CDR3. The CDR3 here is CASSPRLASSTDMQYF. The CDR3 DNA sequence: TGTGCCAGCAGCCCCAGACTAGCGTCTAGCACAGATATGCAGTATTTT.

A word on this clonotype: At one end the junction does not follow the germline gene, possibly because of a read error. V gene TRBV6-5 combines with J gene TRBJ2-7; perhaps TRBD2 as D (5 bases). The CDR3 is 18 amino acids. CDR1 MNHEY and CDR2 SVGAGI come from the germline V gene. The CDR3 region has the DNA TGTGCCGGCAGTTTCTCGTACTGGCGGGCGAATATCCCGTACGAGCAATACTTC. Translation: CAGSFSYWRANIPYEQYF.

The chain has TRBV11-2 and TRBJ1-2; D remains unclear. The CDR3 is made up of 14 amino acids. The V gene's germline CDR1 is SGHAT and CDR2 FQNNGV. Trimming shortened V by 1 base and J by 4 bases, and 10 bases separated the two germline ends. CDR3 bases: TGTGCCAGCAGCTTAGGTCGGCAGAGCTATGGCTACACCTTC. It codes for CASSLGRQSYGYTF.

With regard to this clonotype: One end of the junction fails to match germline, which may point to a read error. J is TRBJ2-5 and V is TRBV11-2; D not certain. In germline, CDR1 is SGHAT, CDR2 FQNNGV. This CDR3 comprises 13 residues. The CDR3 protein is CANSLDFLETQYF. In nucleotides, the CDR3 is TGTGCAAACAGCTTAGATTTTCTGGAGACCCAGTATTTC. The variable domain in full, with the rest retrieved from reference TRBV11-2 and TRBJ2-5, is EAGVAQSPRYKIIEKRQSVAFWCNPISGHATLYWYQQILGQGPKLLIQFQNNGVVDDSQLPKDRFSAERLKGVDSTLKIQPAKLEDSAVYLCANSLDFLETQYFGPGTRLLVL.

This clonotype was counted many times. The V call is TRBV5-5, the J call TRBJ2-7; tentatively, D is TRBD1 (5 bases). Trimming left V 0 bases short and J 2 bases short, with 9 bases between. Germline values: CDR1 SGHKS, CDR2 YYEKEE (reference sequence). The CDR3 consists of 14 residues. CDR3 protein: CASSLGGTAYEQYF. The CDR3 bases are TGTGCCAGCAGCTTGGGGGGCACCGCCTACGAGCAGTACTTC. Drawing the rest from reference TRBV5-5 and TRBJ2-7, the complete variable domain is DAGVTQSPTHLIKTRGQQVTLRCSPISGHKSVSWYQQVLGQGPQFIFQYYEKEERGRGNFPDRFSARQFPNYSSELNVNALLLGDSALYLCASSLGGTAYEQYFGPGTRLTVT.

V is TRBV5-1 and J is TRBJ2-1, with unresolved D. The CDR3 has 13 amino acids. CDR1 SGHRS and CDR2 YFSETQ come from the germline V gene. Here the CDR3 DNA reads TGCGTCAGTAGCTTGGGCGCTTACAATGAGCAGTTCTTC. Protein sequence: CVSSLGAYNEQFF.

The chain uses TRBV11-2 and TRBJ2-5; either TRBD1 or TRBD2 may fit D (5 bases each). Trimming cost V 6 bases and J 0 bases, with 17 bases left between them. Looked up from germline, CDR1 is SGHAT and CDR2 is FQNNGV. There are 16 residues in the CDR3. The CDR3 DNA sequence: TGTGCCAGCAGATCCCGGGACCCTGACCACCAAGAGACCCAGTACTTC. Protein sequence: CASRSRDPDHQETQYF.

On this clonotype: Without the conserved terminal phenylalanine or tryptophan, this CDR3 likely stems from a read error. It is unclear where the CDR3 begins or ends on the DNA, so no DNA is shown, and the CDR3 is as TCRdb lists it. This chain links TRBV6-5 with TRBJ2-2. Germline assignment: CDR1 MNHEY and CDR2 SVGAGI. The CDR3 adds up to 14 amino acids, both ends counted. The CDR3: CASSLTPNIGEPFY.

The CDR3 sequence is CVIRKREREKLFF. The CDR3 DNA reads TGTGTCATCAGGAAGCGGGAGAGGGAAAAACTGTTTTTT. The V call is TRBV6-1, the J call TRBJ1-4; D not certain. The CDR3 is 13 amino acids. CDR1 and CDR2 (germline): MNHNS, SASEGT.

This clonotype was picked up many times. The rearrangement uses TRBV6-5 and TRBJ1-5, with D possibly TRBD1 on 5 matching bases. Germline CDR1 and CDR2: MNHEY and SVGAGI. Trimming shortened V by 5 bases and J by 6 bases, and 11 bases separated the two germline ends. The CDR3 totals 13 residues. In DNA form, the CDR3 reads TGTGCCAGCAGTCGGGGGTGGGCTCAGCCCCAGCATTTT. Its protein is CASSRGWAQPQHF.

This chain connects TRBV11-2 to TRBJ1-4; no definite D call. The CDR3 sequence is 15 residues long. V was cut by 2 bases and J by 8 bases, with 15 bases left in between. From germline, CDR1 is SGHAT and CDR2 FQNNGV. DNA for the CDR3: TGTGCCAGCAGCTTAACTCGGGGAATAGGAGAAAAACTGTTTTTT. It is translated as CASSLTRGIGEKLFF.

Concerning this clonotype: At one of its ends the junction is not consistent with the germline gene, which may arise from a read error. The CDR3 DNA sequence: TGTGTCATCAGTGAACGGGCATCCAACTGTGGCTATACCTTC. Translation: CVISERASNCGYTF. The chain recombines TRBV10-3 with TRBJ1-2; no firm D call. The CDR3 has 14 residues. In germline, CDR1 is ENHRY, CDR2 SYGVKD.

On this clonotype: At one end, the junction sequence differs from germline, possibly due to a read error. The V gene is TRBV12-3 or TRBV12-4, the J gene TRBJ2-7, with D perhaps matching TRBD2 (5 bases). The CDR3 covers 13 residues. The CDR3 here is CASSRREYHEQHF. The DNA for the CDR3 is TGTGCCAGCAGCCGACGGGAATACCACGAGCAGCACTTC.

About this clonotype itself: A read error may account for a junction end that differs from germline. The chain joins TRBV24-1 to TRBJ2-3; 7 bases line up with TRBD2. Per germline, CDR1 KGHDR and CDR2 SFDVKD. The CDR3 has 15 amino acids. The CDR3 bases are TGTGCCGCCAGTGACTTTAGCGGGCTCACAGATAGGCAGTATTTT. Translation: CAASDFSGLTDRQYF.

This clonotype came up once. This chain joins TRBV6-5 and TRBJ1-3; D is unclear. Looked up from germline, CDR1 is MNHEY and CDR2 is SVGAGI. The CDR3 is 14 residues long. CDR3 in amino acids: CVSRLTVAGNTIYF. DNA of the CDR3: TGTGTCAGTAGACTAACGGTGGCAGGAAACACCATATATTTT.

The CDR3 DNA reads as TGTGCCAGCTCACCACCGAGGATTACGTACAATGAGCAGTTCTTC. This translates into CASSPPRITYNEQFF. The chain is built from TRBV18 and TRBJ2-1; D unresolved. Germline assignment: CDR1 KGHSH and CDR2 LQKENI. The CDR3 loop spans 15 amino acids. Trimming shortened V by 0 bases and J by 4 bases, and 10 bases separated the two germline ends.

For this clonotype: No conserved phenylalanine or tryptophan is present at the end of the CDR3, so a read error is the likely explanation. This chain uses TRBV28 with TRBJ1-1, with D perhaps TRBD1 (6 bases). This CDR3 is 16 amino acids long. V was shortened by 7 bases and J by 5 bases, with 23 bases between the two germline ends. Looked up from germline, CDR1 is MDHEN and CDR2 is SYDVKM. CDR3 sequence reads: CASTLAFVGAGTEAFL. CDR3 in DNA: TGTGCCAGCACACTTGCCTTTGTGGGGGCAGGGACTGAAGCTTTCTTA.

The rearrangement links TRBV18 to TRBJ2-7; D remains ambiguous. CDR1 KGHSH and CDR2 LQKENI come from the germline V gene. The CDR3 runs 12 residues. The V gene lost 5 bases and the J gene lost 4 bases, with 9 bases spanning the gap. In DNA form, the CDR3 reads TGTGCCAGCTCATCGTCATTATACGAGCAGTACTTC. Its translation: CASSSSLYEQYF. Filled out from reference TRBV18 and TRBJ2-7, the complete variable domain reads NAGVMQNPRHLVRRRGQEARLRCSPMKGHSHVYWYRQLPEEGLKFMVYLQKENIIDESGMPKERFSAEFPKEGPSILRIQQVVRGDSAAYFCASSSSLYEQYFGPGTRLTVT.

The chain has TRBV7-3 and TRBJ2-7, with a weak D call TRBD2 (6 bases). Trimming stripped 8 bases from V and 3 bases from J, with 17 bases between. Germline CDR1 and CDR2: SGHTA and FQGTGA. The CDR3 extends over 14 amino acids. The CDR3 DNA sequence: TGTGCCAGCTGCGTAACCGGGGGTAACTACGAGCAGTACTTC. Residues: CASCVTGGNYEQYF.

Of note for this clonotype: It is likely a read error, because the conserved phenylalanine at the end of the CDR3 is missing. The CDR3 protein is CANSLGSSDPGETQYL. The DNA of the CDR3 is TGTGCCAACAGCTTAGGGAGTAGCGACCCGGGGGAGACCCAGTACTTA. The V and J genes are TRBV11-2 and TRBJ2-5; a weak D match, TRBD2 (5 bases). There are 16 residues in the CDR3. Germline lookup yields CDR1 SGHAT and CDR2 FQNNGV.

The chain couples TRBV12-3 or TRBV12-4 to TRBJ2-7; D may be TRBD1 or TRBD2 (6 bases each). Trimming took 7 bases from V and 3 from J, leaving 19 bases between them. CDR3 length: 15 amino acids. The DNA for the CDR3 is TGTGCCAGCAAGGCACGAGGAGGGGGGAACTACGAGCAGTACGTC. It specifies CASKARGGGNYEQYV.

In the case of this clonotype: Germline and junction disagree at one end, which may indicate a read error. Written as DNA, the CDR3 is TGTGCCTGCAGCTTTGAACCGGGACAGGCGTACTATGGTTACACCTTC. Translated, it gives CACSFEPGQAYYGYTF. The chain carries TRBV5-6 and TRBJ1-2; 8 nucleotides match TRBD1. The CDR3 totals 16 residues. Germline V gives CDR1 SGHDT, CDR2 YYEEEE.

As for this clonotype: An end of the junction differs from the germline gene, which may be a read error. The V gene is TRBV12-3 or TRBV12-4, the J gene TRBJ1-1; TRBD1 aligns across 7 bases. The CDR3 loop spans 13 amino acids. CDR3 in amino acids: CASSVTGLIESFF. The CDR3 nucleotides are TGTGCCAGCAGTGTGACAGGGTTGATTGAATCTTTCTTT.